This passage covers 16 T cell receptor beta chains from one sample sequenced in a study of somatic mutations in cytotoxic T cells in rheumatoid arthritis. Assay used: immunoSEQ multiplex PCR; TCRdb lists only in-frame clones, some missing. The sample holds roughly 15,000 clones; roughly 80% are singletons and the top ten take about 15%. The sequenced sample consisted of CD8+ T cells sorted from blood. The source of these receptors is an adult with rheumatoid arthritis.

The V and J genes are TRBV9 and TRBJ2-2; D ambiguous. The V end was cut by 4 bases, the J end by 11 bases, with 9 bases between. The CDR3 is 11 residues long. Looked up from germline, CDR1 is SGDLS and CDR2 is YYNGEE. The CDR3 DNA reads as TGTGCCAGCAGCCAATCCAACGAGCTGTTTTTT. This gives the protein CASSQSNELFF.

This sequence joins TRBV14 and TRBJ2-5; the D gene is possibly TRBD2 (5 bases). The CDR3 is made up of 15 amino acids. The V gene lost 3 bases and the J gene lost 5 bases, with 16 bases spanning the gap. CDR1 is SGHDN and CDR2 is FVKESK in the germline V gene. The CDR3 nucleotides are TGTGCCAGCAGCCAGACCATTGGAGGTCGGGAGACCCAGTACTTC. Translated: CASSQTIGGRETQYF. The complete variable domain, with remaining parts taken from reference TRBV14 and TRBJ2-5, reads EAGVTQFPSHSVIEKGQTVTLRCDPISGHDNLYWYRRVMGKEIKFLLHFVKESKQDESGMPNNRFLAERTGGTYSTLKVQPAELEDSGVYFCASSQTIGGRETQYFGPGTRLLVL.

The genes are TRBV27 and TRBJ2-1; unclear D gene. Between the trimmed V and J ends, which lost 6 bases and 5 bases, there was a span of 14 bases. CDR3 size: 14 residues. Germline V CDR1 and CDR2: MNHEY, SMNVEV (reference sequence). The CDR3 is CASSTLGLHNEQFF. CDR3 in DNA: TGTGCCAGCAGCACCCTCGGGCTCCACAATGAGCAGTTCTTC.

CDR3 loop: CASSPAGAGGKYF. The CDR3, as DNA: TGTGCCAGCAGCCCCGCAGGTGCGGGGGGAAAGTACTTC. The chain uses TRBV7-9 and TRBJ2-4, with TRBD2 matching 8 bases. The CDR3 contains 13 residues. Germline CDR1 reads SEHNR; CDR2 reads FQNEAQ (reference sequence). J gave up 14 bases and V 5 bases, and 11 bases lay outside the gene matches.

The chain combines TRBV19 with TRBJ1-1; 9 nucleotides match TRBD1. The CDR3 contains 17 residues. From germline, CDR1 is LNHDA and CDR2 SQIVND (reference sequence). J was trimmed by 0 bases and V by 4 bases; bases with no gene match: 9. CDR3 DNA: TGTGCCAGTAGTACCTCGACAGGGGGATACATGAACACTGAAGCTTTCTTT. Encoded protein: CASSTSTGGYMNTEAFF.

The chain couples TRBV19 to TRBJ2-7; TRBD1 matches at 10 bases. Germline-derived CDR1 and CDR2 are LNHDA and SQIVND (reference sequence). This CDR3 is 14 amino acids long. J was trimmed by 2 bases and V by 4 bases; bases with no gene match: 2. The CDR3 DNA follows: TGTGCCAGTAGTAAGACAGGGGGCACCTACGAGCAGTACTTC. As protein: CASSKTGGTYEQYF.

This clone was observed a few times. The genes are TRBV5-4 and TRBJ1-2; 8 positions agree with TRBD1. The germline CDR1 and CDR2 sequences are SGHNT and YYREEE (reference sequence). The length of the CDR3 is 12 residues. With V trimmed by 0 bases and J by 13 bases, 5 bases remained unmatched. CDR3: CASSLGRTGGTF. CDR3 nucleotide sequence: TGTGCCAGCAGCTTGGGACGTACAGGGGGCACCTTC.

The CDR3 DNA reads TGTGCCAGCAGCTTAATCGGGAGCTCCTACAATGAGCAGTTCTTC. Translating gives CASSLIGSSYNEQFF. The chain has TRBV7-8 and TRBJ2-1; TRBD2 is a possible D gene (6 bases). Trimming left V 2 bases short and J 0 bases short, with 8 bases between. This CDR3 is built from 15 residues. From germline, CDR1 is SGHVS and CDR2 FQNEAQ.

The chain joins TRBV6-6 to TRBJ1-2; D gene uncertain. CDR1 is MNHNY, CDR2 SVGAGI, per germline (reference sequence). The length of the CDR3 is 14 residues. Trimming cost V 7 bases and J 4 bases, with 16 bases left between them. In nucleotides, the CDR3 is TGTGCCAGCACACCCCGGGATCGCTCCTATGGCTACACCTTC. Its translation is CASTPRDRSYGYTF.

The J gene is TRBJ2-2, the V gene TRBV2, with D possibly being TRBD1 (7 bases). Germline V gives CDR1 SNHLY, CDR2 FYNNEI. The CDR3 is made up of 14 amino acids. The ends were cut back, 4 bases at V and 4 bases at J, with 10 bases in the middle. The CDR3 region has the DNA TGTGCCAGCAGTGGACAGGGAGGCACCGGGGAGCTGTTTTTT. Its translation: CASSGQGGTGELFF.

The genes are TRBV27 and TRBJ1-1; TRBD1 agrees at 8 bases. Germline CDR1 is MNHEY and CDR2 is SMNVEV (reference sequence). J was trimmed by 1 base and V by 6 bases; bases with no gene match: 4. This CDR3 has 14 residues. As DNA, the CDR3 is TGTGCCAGCAGACCCGGGACAGGGAACACTGAAGCTTTCTTT. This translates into CASRPGTGNTEAFF.

The CDR3 is CSAGADTQYF. DNA for the CDR3: TGCAGTGCCGGGGCAGATACGCAGTATTTT. The V call is TRBV20-1, the J call TRBJ2-3, with D possibly being TRBD2 (5 bases). Germline V gene lookup returns CDR1 DFQATT and CDR2 SNEGSKA (reference sequence). V was cut by 6 bases and J by 4 bases, with 5 bases left in between. CDR3 length: 10 amino acids.

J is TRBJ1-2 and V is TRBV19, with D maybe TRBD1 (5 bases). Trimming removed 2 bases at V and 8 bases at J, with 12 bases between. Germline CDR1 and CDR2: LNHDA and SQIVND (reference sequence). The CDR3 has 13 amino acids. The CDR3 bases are TGTGCCAGTAGTATATTAGGGGTCGGAGGCTACACCTTC. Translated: CASSILGVGGYTF.

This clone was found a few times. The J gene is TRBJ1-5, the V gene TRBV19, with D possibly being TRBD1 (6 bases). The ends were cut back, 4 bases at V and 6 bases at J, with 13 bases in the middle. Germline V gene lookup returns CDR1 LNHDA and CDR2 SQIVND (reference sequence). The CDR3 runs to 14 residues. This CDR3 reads CASSTRGAVQPQHF. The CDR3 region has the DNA TGTGCCAGTAGTACCAGGGGTGCTGTTCAGCCCCAGCATTTT.

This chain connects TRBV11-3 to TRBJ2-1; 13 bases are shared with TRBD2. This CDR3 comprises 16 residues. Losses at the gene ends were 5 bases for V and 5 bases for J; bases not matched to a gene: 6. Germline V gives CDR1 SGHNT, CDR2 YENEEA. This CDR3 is CASSPRLAGGNNEQFF. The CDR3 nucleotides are TGTGCCAGCAGCCCGAGACTAGCGGGGGGCAACAATGAGCAGTTCTTC.

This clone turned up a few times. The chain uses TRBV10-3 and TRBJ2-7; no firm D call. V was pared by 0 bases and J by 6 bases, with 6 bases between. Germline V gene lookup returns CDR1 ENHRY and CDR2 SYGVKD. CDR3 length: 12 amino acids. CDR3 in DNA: TGTGCCATCAGTGAGTCAGGTTCCGAGCAGTACGTC. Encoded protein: CAISESGSEQYV.